The clone carrying this T cell receptor (beta chain) showed up just a few times. Its specificity is not known. These data come from a study of T cells after yellow fever vaccination. Study conclusions and caveats: At around 96% for CD4 and 70% to 90% for CD8, most primary-vaccination clones showed up again after the booster. CD4 and CD8 compartments shared a small share of clonotypes, likely from convergent recombination. Abundant clonotypes from the bulk population could have been carried over as contaminants into FACS-sorted repertoires.

A universal primer site and UMIs were added as TCR cDNA was made by 5'RACE template switching. TCRdb ran MiXCR on the 5' RACE reads and lists one entry per CDR3 protein. This sample yields about 340,000 distinct CDR3 sequences, of which 4% are seen a single time; approximately 24% belongs to the top ten. The germline V and J ends were trimmed by 2 bases and 1 base, with 7 bases remaining between them. Germline V lookup: CDR1 SGHTA, CDR2 FQGNSA. The CDR3 has 14 amino acids. Sequencing used PBMCs, obtained 5 days after the yellow fever booster vaccination. V and J are TRBV7-2 and TRBJ2-3; D not resolved. This sequence was found in a man aged 18 to 29 who received the YFV17D yellow fever vaccine. DNA of the CDR3: TGTGCCAGCAGCTTATTTTGGGGCACAGATACGCAGTATTTT. It translates to CASSLFWGTDTQYF.